This TCR beta chain was observed in a study of control samples from healthy donors and cancer patients. Germline CDR1 is SGDLS and CDR2 is YYNGEE. There are 14 residues in the CDR3. V dropped 0 bases and J dropped 7 bases, with 8 bases sitting between them. Here immunoSEQ multiplex PCR was the method, and the copy in TCRdb shows in-frame clones only, minus some. The sample yields about 270,000 clones, more than 65% seen once. The rearrangement uses TRBV9 and TRBJ1-6; D not certain. This receptor was taken from a woman aged 55-69 years with lung cancer. The sequenced sample consisted of PBMCs. CDR3 DNA sequence: TGTGCCAGCAGCGTAGCCCCCGGGAATTCACCCCTCCACTTT. It encodes CASSVAPGNSPLHF.